These 15 T cell receptor beta chains originate from one sample sequenced in a study of blood T cells in healthy people across ages. PCR was performed a second time for about 7 to 12 cycles using a sample-barcoded 5' primer and a J-beta primer mix. TCRdb re-derived calls from the 5' RACE reads in MiXCR, one entry per CDR3 protein. The table records roughly 640,000 distinct CDR3 sequences, 25% to 30% of them present only once. Sequencing used blood. All receptors come from a woman of 80 years or more in good health.

This clonotype was seen many times. This chain links TRBV6-5 with TRBJ1-2, with D perhaps matching TRBD1 (5 bases). The CDR3 is 14 residues long. The germline V gene encodes CDR1 MNHEY and CDR2 SVGAGI. V shed 4 bases and J shed 0 bases, with 9 bases lying between them. The CDR3 is CASSWDGTNYGYTF. Here the CDR3 DNA reads TGTGCCAGCAGTTGGGACGGAACTAACTATGGCTACACCTTC.

Worth noting for this clonotype: One base away lies a much larger clone, so this may be a sequencing read error. V usage is TRBV6-1 and J usage is TRBJ1-2; D not certain. Germline V gene data show CDR1 as MNHNS and CDR2 as SASEGT. V was clipped by 4 bases and J by 2 bases, with 8 bases between them. The CDR3 length is 13 residues. Here the CDR3 DNA reads TGTGCCAGCAGTGTAGTAGGAAACTATGGCTACACCTTC. Encoded protein: CASSVVGNYGYTF.

This clonotype was seen ten or more times. This chain connects TRBV7-8 to TRBJ2-7; 7 bases line up with TRBD1. Germline V CDR1 and CDR2: SGHVS, FQNEAQ. The CDR3 totals 15 residues. Unmatched junction bases numbered 8, after V lost 5 bases and J lost 1 base. CDR3 residues: CASSLGATGSYEQYF. The CDR3 bases are TGTGCCAGCAGCCTAGGGGCGACAGGGTCCTACGAGCAGTACTTC.

This clonotype was observed at least ten times. V usage is TRBV28 and J usage is TRBJ2-1; 8 nucleotides agree with TRBD2. Germline CDR1 is MDHEN and CDR2 is SYDVKM. This CDR3 comprises 15 residues. The ends lost 2 bases at V and 6 bases at J; junction bases unmatched: 6. This CDR3 is CASSLPLAGFNEQFF. The DNA of the CDR3 is TGTGCCAGCAGTTTACCGCTAGCGGGCTTCAATGAGCAGTTCTTC.

This clonotype has a count of ten or more. J is TRBJ2-7 and V is TRBV12-3 or TRBV12-4; 9 nucleotides match TRBD1. V shed 4 bases and J 3 bases; nucleotides not matched to a gene: 7. The CDR3 length is 15 residues. The DNA for the CDR3 is TGTGCCAGCAGTTCCCCGGGACAGGGCTACTACGAGCAGTACTTC. Amino acid sequence: CASSSPGQGYYEQYF.

This clonotype was found once. The junction differs from germline at one of its ends, possibly a read error. The rearrangement links TRBV12-3 or TRBV12-4 to TRBJ2-3, with D uncertain. There are 14 residues in the CDR3. This CDR3 reads CASSLGRKTDTEYF. For the CDR3, the DNA is TGTGCCAGCAGTTTAGGTAGGAAAACAGATACGGAGTATTTT.

This clonotype was detected many times. This chain connects TRBV11-2 to TRBJ2-3; perhaps TRBD2 as D (7 bases). V was shortened by 3 bases and J by 4 bases, with 14 bases between the two germline ends. Germline V CDR1 and CDR2: SGHAT, FQNNGV. There are 15 residues in the CDR3. The CDR3 DNA follows: TGTGCCAGCAGCTTCCTAGGGGGGGGGGCAGATACGCAGTATTTT. Amino acid sequence: CASSFLGGGADTQYF.

A few counts support this clonotype. The chain combines TRBV12-3 or TRBV12-4 with TRBJ2-7; D could derive from TRBD1 or TRBD2 (5 bases each). This CDR3 spans 13 amino acids. V was shortened by 6 bases and J by 12 bases, with 21 bases between the two germline ends. The CDR3 DNA reads as TGTGCCAGCAGCAGAGGGACCGACGGAGGAAGGTACTTC. This sequence encodes CASSRGTDGGRYF.

This clonotype was observed at least ten times. The genes are TRBV25-1 and TRBJ2-3, with TRBD1 identical over 8 bases. Germline V gene lookup returns CDR1 MGHDK and CDR2 SYGVNS. The CDR3 totals 15 residues. J was trimmed by 2 bases and V by 4 bases; bases with no gene match: 5. The CDR3 sequence is CASSAMDRDTDTQYF. The CDR3 coding sequence is TGTGCCAGCAGTGCTATGGACAGGGACACAGATACGCAGTATTTT.

This clonotype has ten or more counts. V usage is TRBV4-2 and J usage is TRBJ2-1; 12 nucleotides line up with TRBD1. CDR1 is LGHNA and CDR2 is YNFKEQ in the germline V gene. This CDR3 is 15 amino acids long. Trimming removed 2 bases from V and 6 bases from J; junction bases left unmatched: 2. The CDR3, as DNA: TGTGCCAGCAGCCAACGGGACAGGGGGCTCAATGAGCAGTTCTTC. Amino acids: CASSQRDRGLNEQFF.

V and J are TRBV27 and TRBJ1-2, with 10 positions matching TRBD1. Trimming cost V 5 bases and J 1 base; bases outside gene matches: 16. The CDR3 runs to 19 residues. Germline assignment: CDR1 MNHEY and CDR2 SMNVEV (reference sequence). Here the CDR3 reads CASSRQFDRGPLLNYGYTF. The DNA for the CDR3 is TGTGCCAGCAGTCGACAATTTGACAGGGGGCCGCTTCTTAACTATGGCTACACCTTC.

The chain is built from TRBV6-1 and TRBJ2-2, with D unclear. Germline values: CDR1 MNHNS, CDR2 SASEGT. V lost 1 base and J lost 4, with 7 bases in between. The CDR3 runs 14 residues. For the CDR3, the DNA is TGTGCCAGCAGTGAAGTGGGGTCCACCGGGGAGCTGTTTTTT. It codes for CASSEVGSTGELFF.

On this clonotype itself: A single base separates this from a much larger clone, so it may be a read error. V gene TRBV20-1 combines with J gene TRBJ2-1; no reliable D call. This CDR3 comprises 13 residues. CDR1 and CDR2 (germline): DFQATT, SNEGSKA (reference sequence). The germline V and J ends were trimmed by 3 bases and 13 bases, with 19 bases remaining between them. CDR3 nucleotides: TGCAGTGCTAGTACTCAGGTGACGGAGACCCAGTTCTTC. It encodes CSASTQVTETQFF.

Only a few counts were recorded for this clonotype. The rearrangement uses TRBV6-1 and TRBJ2-1, with TRBD1 matching 10 bases. CDR1 and CDR2 from the germline V gene are MNHNS and SASEGT. The CDR3 length is 15 residues. The V gene end was trimmed by 6 bases and the J gene end by 9 bases; junction bases not matched to a gene: 11. The CDR3 spells CASRVSGTGEFEQFF. CDR3 in DNA: TGTGCCAGCAGAGTTTCCGGGACAGGGGAGTTTGAGCAGTTCTTC.

The V gene is TRBV5-4, the J gene TRBJ2-2, with 10 bases identical to TRBD2. Germline V gives CDR1 SGHNT, CDR2 YYREEE (reference sequence). Losses at the gene ends were 0 bases for V and 7 bases for J; bases not matched to a gene: 9. The CDR3 has 17 amino acids. Here the CDR3 DNA reads TGTGCCAGCAGCTTGGGCGGAAGCGGGGGGGCCGTCGGGGAGCTGTTTTTT. Its protein product is CASSLGGSGGAVGELFF. The full variable domain, with the rest looked up from reference TRBV5-4 and TRBJ2-2, is ETGVTQSPTHLIKTRGQQVTLRCSSQSGHNTVSWYQQALGQGPQFIFQYYREEENGRGNFPPRFSGLQFPNYSSELNVNALELDDSALYLCASSLGGSGGAVGELFFGEGSRLTVL.